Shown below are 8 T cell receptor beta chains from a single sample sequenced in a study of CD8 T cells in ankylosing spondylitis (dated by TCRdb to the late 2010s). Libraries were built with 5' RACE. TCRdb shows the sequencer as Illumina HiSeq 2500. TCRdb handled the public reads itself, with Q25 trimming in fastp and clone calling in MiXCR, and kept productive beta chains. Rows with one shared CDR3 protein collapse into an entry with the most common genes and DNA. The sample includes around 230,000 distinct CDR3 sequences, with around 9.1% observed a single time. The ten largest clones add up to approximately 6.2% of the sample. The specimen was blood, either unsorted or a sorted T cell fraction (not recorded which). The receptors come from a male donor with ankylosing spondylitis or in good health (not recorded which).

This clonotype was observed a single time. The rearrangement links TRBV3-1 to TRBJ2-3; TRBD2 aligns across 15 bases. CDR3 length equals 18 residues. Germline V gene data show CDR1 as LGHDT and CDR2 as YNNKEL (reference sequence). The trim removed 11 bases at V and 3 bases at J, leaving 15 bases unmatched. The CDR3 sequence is CACNRQGLAGGGTDTQYF. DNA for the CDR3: TGTGCCTGCAACCGACAGGGACTAGCGGGGGGAGGAACAGATACGCAGTATTTT.

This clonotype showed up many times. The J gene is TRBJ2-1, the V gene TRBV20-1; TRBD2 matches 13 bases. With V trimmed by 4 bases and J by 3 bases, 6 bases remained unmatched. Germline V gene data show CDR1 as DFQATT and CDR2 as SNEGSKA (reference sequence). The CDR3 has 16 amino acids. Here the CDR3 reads CSATGTSGVLYNEQFF. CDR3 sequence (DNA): TGCAGTGCTACTGGGACTAGCGGGGTACTCTACAATGAGCAGTTCTTC.

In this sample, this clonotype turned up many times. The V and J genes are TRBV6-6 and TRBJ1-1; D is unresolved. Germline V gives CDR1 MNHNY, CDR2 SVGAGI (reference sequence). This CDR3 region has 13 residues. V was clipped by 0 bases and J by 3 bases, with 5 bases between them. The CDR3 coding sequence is TGTGCCAGCAGTTACTCGCAGGACACTGAAGCTTTCTTT. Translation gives CASSYSQDTEAFF.

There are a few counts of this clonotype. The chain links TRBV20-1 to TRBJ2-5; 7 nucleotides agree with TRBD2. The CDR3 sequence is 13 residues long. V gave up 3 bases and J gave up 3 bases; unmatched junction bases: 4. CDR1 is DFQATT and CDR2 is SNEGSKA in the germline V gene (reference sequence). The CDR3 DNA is TGCAGTGCTAGGGGCGGGGGAGAAGAGACCCAGTACTTC. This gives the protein CSARGGGEETQYF.

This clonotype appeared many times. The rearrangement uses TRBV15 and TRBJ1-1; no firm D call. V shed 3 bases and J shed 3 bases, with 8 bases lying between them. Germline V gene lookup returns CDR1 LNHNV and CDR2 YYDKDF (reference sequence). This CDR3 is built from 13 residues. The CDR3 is CATSSLMDTEAFF. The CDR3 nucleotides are TGTGCCACCAGCAGCCTTATGGACACTGAAGCTTTCTTT.

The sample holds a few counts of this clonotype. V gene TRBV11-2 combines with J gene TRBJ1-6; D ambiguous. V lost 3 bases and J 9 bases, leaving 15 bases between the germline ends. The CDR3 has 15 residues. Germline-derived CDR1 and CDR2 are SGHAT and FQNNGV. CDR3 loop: CASSLGVEGGSPLHF. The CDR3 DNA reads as TGTGCCAGCAGCTTGGGCGTGGAAGGAGGTTCACCCCTCCACTTT.

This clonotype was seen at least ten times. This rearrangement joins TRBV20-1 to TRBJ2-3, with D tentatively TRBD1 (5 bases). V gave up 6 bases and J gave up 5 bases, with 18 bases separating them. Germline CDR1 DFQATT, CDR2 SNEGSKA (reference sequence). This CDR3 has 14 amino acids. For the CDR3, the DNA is TGCAGTGCCCGGCTAAGGGGCGGTGTAGATACGCAGTATTTT. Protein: CSARLRGGVDTQYF.

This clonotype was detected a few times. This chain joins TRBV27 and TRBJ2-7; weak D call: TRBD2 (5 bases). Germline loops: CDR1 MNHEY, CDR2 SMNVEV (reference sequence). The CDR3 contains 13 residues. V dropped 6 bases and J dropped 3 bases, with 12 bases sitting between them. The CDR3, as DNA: TGTGCCAGCAGACGGGGTAGGAACTACGAGCAGTACTTC. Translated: CASRRGRNYEQYF.